These T cell receptor beta chains were read from a single sample in a study of radiation and T cells in renal cell carcinoma. Clones were read by immunoSEQ multiplex PCR, and TCRdb kept only the in-frame ones, dropping some. The sample holds more than 100,000 clones, 88% seen once. The material sequenced was blood, taken from a patient whose treatment included radiotherapy and nephrectomy. The receptors were sampled from a woman in her 70s with renal cell carcinoma. Each CDR3 is given with its conserved first and last residue. Each record gives: V gene, clone size, J gene, D gene, CDR3 DNA, CDR3 protein. The D gene is left open where the match is weak. A clone size is listed for some rows: how often the clone was seen (once, few, many), or a class if it is expanded.

>TRBV9|-|TRBJ1-2|-
TGTGCCAGCAGCGTAAGTGGCGGGAACTATGGCTACACCTTC
CASSVSGGNYGYTF
>TRBV7-6|-|TRBJ2-1|-
TGTGCCAGCAGCGGGCAGTGGAATGAGCAGTTCTTC
CASSGQWNEQFF
>TRBV12-5|once|TRBJ1-6|-
TGTGCTAGTGGTTTTCCCCCGTACTCCTATAATTCACCCCTCCACTTT
CASGFPPYSYNSPLHF
>TRBV27|once|TRBJ1-1|TRBD1
TGTGCCAGCAGTTTAAGGAGGGTGACAGGGATGAACACTGAAGCTTTCTTT
CASSLRRVTGMNTEAFF
>TRBV5-4|-|TRBJ2-7|TRBD1
TGTGCCAGCAGCTTTCCGGGACAGGGGCGCGAGCAGTACTTC
CASSFPGQGREQYF
>TRBV7-2|-|TRBJ1-1|TRBD1
TGTGCCAGCAGCTTACGGGACAGGGGCGCCGCTTTCTTT
CASSLRDRGAAFF
>TRBV28|-|TRBJ1-1|TRBD1
TGTGCCAGCAGTACCGAAGACAGGGGAGCTTTCTTT
CASSTEDRGAFF
>TRBV7-9|-|TRBJ2-3|-
TGTGCCAGCAGCTCTACCGGGACTAGCACAGATACGCAGTATTTT
CASSSTGTSTDTQYF
>TRBV11-2|-|TRBJ1-2|-
TGTGCCAGCAGGTTCGCGGGGGGCTCTGGCTACACCTTC
CASRFAGGSGYTF
>TRBV30|-|TRBJ2-1|TRBD2
TGTGCCTGGACCCGGGGCGGGGGGGCCGAGAATGAGCAGTTCTTC
CAWTRGGGAENEQFF
>TRBV5-1|-|TRBJ2-5|-
TGCGCCAGCAGCACCGGGACACACCAAGAGACCCAGTACTTC
CASSTGTHQETQYF
>TRBV25-1|-|TRBJ2-2|TRBD1
TGTGCCAGCACGGGACAGGGGGAGGTGTTTTTT
CASTGQGEVFF
>TRBV4-2|-|TRBJ2-1|TRBD1
TGTGCCAGCAGCCAACACAGGGGGCAAGATTACAATGAGCAGTTCTTC
CASSQHRGQDYNEQFF
>TRBV7-3|-|TRBJ1-1|TRBD1
TGTGCCAGCAGCATTGGACAGGGGTTCCTAGCTTTCTTT
CASSIGQGFLAFF
>TRBV7-8|-|TRBJ1-1|-
TGTGCCACCGACAGTTTGAACACTGAAGCTTTCTTT
CATDSLNTEAFF
>TRBV30|-|TRBJ2-5|-
TGTGCCTGTTCGGGGGAGACCCAGTACTTC
CACSGETQYF
>TRBV11-2|-|TRBJ1-2|-
TGTGCCAGCAGCGAGACGGGCGGCGGGTATGGCTACACCTTC
CASSETGGGYGYTF
>TRBV21-1|-|TRBJ1-5|-
TGTGCCAGCAGCAAAGCGCGCTTAGACAGATTCTATAGCAATCAGCCCCAGCATTTT
CASSKARLDRFYSNQPQHF